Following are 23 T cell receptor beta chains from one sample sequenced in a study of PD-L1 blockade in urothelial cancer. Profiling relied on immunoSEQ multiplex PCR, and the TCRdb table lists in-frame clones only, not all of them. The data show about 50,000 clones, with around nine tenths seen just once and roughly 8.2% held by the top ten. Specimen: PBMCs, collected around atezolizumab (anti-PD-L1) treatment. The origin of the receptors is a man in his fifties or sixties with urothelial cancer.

This chain's CDR3 is CASRIWRQGAGMNTEAFF. DNA for the CDR3: TGTGCCAGTAGAATCTGGAGGCAGGGGGCTGGAATGAACACTGAAGCTTTCTTT. The V call is TRBV19, the J call TRBJ1-1; 8 bases are shared with TRBD1. The CDR3 loop spans 18 amino acids. CDR1 is LNHDA, CDR2 SQIVND, per germline (reference sequence). With 6 bases clipped from V and 0 bases from J, the junction kept 15 bases outside the gene matches.

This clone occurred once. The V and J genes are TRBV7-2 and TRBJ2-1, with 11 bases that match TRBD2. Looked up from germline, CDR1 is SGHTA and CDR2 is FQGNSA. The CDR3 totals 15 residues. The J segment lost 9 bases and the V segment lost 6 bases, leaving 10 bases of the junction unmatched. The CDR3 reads CASRQSSGGLGEQFF. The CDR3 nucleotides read TGTGCCAGCAGACAGTCTAGCGGGGGGCTCGGTGAGCAGTTCTTC.

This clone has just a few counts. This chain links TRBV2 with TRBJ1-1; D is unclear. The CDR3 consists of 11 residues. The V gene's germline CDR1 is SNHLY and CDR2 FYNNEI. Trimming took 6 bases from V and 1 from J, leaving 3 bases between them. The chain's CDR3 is CASRQNTEAFF. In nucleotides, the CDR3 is TGTGCCAGCAGACAGAACACTGAAGCTTTCTTT.

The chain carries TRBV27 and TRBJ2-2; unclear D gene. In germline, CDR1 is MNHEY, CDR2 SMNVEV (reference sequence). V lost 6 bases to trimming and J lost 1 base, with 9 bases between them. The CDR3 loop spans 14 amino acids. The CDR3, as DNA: TGTGCCAGCAGATACACCAGGAACACCGGGGAGCTGTTTTTT. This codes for CASRYTRNTGELFF.

CDR3 nucleotides: TGCGCCAGCAGCCAAGACCCGACAGGGGTGGGAGAAAAACTGTTTTTT. This codes for CASSQDPTGVGEKLFF. J is TRBJ1-4 and V is TRBV4-1; TRBD1 aligns across 8 bases. The CDR3 is 16 amino acids. After removal of 0 bases from V and 8 bases from J, the junction contained 8 bases not matched to a gene. CDR1 MGHRA and CDR2 YSYEKL come from the germline V gene.

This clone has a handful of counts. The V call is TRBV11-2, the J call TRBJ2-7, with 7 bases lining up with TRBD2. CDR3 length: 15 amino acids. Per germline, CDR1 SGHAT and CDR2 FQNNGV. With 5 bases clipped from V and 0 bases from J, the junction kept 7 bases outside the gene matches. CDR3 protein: CASSPLAVASYEQYF. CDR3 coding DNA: TGTGCCAGCAGCCCGCTAGCGGTAGCCTCCTACGAGCAGTACTTC.

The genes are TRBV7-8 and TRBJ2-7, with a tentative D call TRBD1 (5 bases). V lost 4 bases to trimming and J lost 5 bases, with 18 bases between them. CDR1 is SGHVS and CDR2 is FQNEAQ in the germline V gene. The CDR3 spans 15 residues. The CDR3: CASSSGTGSWNEQYF. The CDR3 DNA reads TGTGCCAGCAGCTCAGGTACAGGTTCATGGAACGAGCAGTACTTC.

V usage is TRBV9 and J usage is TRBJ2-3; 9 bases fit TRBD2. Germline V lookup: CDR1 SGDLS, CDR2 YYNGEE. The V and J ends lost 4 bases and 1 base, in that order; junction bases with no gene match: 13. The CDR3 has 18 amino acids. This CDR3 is CASSTRRSGGSGTDTQYF. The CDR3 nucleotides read TGTGCCAGCAGCACCCGCAGAAGCGGGGGGTCCGGCACAGATACGCAGTATTTT.

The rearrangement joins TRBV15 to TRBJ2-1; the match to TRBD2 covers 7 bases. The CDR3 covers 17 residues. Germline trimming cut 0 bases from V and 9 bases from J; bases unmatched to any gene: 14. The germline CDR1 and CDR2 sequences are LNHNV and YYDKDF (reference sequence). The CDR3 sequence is CATSRDPAGRGLGEQFF. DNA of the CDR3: TGTGCCACCAGCAGAGATCCGGCGGGGAGGGGCCTGGGTGAGCAGTTCTTC.

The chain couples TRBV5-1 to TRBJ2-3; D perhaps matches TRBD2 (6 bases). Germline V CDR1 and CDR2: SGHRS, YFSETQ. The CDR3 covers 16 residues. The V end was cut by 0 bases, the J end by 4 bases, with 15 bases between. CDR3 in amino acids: CASSLGLLAGADTQYF. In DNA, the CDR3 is TGCGCCAGCAGCTTGGGTTTACTAGCAGGCGCAGATACGCAGTATTTT.

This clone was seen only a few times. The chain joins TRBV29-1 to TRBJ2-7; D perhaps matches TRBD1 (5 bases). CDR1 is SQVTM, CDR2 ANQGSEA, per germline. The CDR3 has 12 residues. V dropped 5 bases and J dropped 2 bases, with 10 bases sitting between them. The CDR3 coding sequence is TGCAGCGTTAAGTCGACAGCCTACGAGCAGTACTTC. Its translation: CSVKSTAYEQYF.

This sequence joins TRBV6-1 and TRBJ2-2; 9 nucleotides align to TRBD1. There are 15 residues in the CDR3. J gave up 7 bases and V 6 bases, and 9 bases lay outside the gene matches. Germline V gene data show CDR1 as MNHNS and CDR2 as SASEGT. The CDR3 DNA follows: TGTGCCAGCAGAATACCGGGACAGGGTATCGGGGAGCTGTTTTTT. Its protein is CASRIPGQGIGELFF.

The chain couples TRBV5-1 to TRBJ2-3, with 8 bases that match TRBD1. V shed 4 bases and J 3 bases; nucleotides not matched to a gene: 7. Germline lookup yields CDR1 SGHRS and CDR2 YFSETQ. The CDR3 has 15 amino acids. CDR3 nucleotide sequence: TGCGCCAGCAGCGACCGAACAGGGGGAACAGATACGCAGTATTTT. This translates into CASSDRTGGTDTQYF.

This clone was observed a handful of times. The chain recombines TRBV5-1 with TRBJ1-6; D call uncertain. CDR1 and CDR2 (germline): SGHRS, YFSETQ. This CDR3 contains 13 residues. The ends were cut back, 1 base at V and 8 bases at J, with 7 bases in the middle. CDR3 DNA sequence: TGCGCCAGCAGCTTGAGAGTGGATTCACCCCTCCACTTT. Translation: CASSLRVDSPLHF. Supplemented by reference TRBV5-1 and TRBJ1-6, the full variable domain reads KAGVTQTPRYLIKTRGQQVTLSCSPISGHRSVSWYQQTPGQGLQFLFEYFSETQRNKGNFPGRFSGRQFSNSRSEMNVSTLELGDSALYLCASSLRVDSPLHFGNGTRLTVT.

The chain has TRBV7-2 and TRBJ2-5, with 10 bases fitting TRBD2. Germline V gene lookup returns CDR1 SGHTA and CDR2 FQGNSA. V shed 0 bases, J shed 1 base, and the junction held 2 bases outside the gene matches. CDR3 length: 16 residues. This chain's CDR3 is CASSLASSGGQETQYF. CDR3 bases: TGTGCCAGCAGCTTAGCGTCTAGCGGGGGCCAAGAGACCCAGTACTTC.

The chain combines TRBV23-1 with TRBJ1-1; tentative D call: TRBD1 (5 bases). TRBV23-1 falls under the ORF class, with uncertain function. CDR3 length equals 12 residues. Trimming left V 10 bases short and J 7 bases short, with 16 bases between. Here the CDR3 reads CAIHSGHLEAFF. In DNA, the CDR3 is TGCGCCATACACTCCGGACACCTTGAAGCTTTCTTT.

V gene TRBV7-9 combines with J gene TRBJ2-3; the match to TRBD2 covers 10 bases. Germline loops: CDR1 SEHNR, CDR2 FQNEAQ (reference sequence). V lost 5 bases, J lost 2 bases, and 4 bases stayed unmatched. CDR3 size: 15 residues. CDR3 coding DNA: TGTGCCAGCAGCGTCACTAGCGGGACCACAGATACGCAGTATTTT. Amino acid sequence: CASSVTSGTTDTQYF. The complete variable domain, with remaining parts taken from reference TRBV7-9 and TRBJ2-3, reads DTGVSQNPRHKITKRGQNVTFRCDPISEHNRLYWYRQTLGQGPEFLTYFQNEAQLEKSRLLSDRFSAERPKGSFSTLEIQRTEQGDSAMYLCASSVTSGTTDTQYFGPGTRLTVL.

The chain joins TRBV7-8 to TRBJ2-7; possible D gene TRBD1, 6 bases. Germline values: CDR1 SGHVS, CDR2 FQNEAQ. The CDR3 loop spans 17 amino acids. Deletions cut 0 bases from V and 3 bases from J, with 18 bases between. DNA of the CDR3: TGTGCCAGCAGCTTAGCGATTGGGGCAGGGGTCCTCTACGAGCAGTACTTC. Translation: CASSLAIGAGVLYEQYF.

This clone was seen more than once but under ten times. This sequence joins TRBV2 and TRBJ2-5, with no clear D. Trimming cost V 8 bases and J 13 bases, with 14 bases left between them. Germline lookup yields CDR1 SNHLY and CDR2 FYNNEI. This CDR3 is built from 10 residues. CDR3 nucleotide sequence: TGTGCCAGCCTAGGTAGAACCGGGTACTTC. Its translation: CASLGRTGYF.

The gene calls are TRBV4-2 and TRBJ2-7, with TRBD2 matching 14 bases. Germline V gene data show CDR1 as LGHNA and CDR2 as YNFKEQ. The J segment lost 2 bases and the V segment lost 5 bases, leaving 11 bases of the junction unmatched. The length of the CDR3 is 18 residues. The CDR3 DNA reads TGTGCCAGCAGCTACGGACTAGCGGGGGGTTTGGGGGCCTACGAGCAGTACTTC. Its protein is CASSYGLAGGLGAYEQYF.

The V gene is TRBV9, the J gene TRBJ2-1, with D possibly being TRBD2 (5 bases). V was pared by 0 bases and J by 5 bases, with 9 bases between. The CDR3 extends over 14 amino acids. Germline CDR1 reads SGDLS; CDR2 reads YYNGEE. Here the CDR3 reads CASSVVASHNEQFF. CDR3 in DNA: TGTGCCAGCAGCGTAGTAGCTAGCCACAATGAGCAGTTCTTC.

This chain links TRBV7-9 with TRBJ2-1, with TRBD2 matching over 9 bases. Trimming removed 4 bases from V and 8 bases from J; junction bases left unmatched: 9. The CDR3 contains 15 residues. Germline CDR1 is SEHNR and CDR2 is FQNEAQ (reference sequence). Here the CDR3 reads CASSSKGGGADEQFF. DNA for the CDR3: TGTGCCAGCAGCTCAAAGGGCGGGGGGGCTGATGAGCAGTTCTTC.

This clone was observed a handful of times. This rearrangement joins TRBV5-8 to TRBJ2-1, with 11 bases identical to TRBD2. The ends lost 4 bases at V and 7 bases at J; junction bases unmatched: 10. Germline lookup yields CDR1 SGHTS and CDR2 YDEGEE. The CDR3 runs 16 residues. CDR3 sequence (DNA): TGTGCCAGCAGCACCATTTGGGGACTAGCGGAGAATGAGCAGTTCTTC. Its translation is CASSTIWGLAENEQFF.